Each of the 27 T cell receptor beta chains below was sequenced from the same sample in a study of cytomegalovirus exposure and HLA in healthy donors. PCR involved 60 Vbeta and 13 Jbeta primers. Sequencing used immunoSEQ multiplex PCR; TCRdb keeps in-frame clones, though not all of them. The profile shows about 180,000 clones, over 60% of them singletons. Sequencing was carried out using PBMCs. These receptors were collected from a middle-aged man in good health and CMV-seronegative.

The rearrangement joins TRBV27 to TRBJ2-1, with 13 nucleotides matching TRBD2. The CDR3 contains 15 residues. Unmatched junction bases numbered 4, after V lost 7 bases and J lost 4 bases. Germline V gene lookup returns CDR1 MNHEY and CDR2 SMNVEV (reference sequence). The CDR3 DNA reads as TGTGCCAGCACTCTACTAGCGGGAGGGTACAATGAGCAGTTCTTC. It codes for CASTLLAGGYNEQFF.

The rearrangement links TRBV5-4 to TRBJ2-1, with 8 bases that match TRBD1. From germline, CDR1 is SGHNT and CDR2 YYREEE (reference sequence). The junction had 7 bases not matched to a gene; V was cut back by 1 base and J by 7 bases. This CDR3 spans 15 amino acids. The CDR3 nucleotides are TGTGCCAGCAGCTTGAGGACAGGGTCGTGGAATGAGCAGTTCTTC. It codes for CASSLRTGSWNEQFF.

This clone was found once. This chain links TRBV29-1 with TRBJ1-5, with TRBD1 matching 7 bases. The ends lost 6 bases at V and 1 base at J; junction bases unmatched: 3. Per germline, CDR1 SQVTM and CDR2 ANQGSEA. The CDR3 is 13 residues long. Here the CDR3 DNA reads TGCAGCGTCGGGACAGAGAGCAATCAGCCCCAGCATTTT. Translated, it gives CSVGTESNQPQHF.

The chain employs TRBV30 and TRBJ2-3; 10 nucleotides match TRBD2. J gave up 3 bases and V 3 bases, and 6 bases lay outside the gene matches. The germline V gene has CDR1 GTSNPN and CDR2 SVGIG (reference sequence). This CDR3 has 15 residues. The chain's CDR3 is CAWSPLAGVTDTQYF. In DNA form, the CDR3 reads TGTGCCTGGAGCCCCCTAGCGGGAGTGACAGATACGCAGTATTTT.

This clone was observed a single time. The chain carries TRBV28 and TRBJ1-2, with 9 bases fitting TRBD1. Germline V gene data show CDR1 as MDHEN and CDR2 as SYDVKM. J was trimmed by 4 bases and V by 2 bases; bases with no gene match: 5. There are 15 residues in the CDR3. The chain's CDR3 is CASSLTGGDLYGYTF. CDR3 coding DNA: TGTGCCAGCAGTTTAACAGGGGGCGACCTCTATGGCTACACCTTC.

V and J are TRBV19 and TRBJ2-2; the D gene is possibly TRBD1 (6 bases). This CDR3 is 13 amino acids long. The V gene lost 7 bases and the J gene lost 6 bases, with 12 bases spanning the gap. Germline assignment: CDR1 LNHDA and CDR2 SQIVND (reference sequence). The CDR3 spells CASTSGQPGELFF. In DNA, the CDR3 is TGTGCCAGTACCAGTGGACAGCCCGGGGAGCTGTTTTTT.

The gene calls are TRBV2 and TRBJ1-1; D is undetermined. This CDR3 contains 12 residues. CDR1 SNHLY and CDR2 FYNNEI come from the germline V gene. The germline V and J ends were trimmed by 10 bases and 1 base, with 10 bases remaining between them. CDR3 sequence: CATLNTNTEAFF. The CDR3 nucleotides read TGTGCCACCCTCAACACGAACACTGAAGCTTTCTTT. The full variable domain, completed using reference TRBV2 and TRBJ1-1, is EPEVTQTPSHQVTQMGQEVILRCVPISNHLYFYWYRQILGQKVEFLVSFYNNEISEKSEIFDDQFSVERPDGSNFTLKIRSTKLEDSAMYFCATLNTNTEAFFGQGTRLTVV.

The chain employs TRBV7-9 and TRBJ2-7; 9 bases agree with TRBD2. J was trimmed by 6 bases and V by 6 bases; bases with no gene match: 15. The CDR3 runs to 16 residues. Germline loops: CDR1 SEHNR, CDR2 FQNEAQ (reference sequence). Written as DNA, the CDR3 is TGTGCCAGCAGTAGTTCCGGTGGTAGCGGGGGCCGCGAGCAGTACTTC. This gives the protein CASSSSGGSGGREQYF. The full variable domain, its missing parts supplied by reference TRBV7-9 and TRBJ2-7, is DTGVSQNPRHKITKRGQNVTFRCDPISEHNRLYWYRQTLGQGPEFLTYFQNEAQLEKSRLLSDRFSAERPKGSFSTLEIQRTEQGDSAMYLCASSSSGGSGGREQYFGPGTRLTVT.

This chain connects TRBV18 to TRBJ1-2, with 11 positions matching TRBD1. CDR1 and CDR2 (germline): KGHSH, LQKENI. V lost 3 bases, J lost 5 bases, and 8 bases stayed unmatched. The CDR3 has 16 amino acids. CDR3 DNA: TGTGCCAGCTCACCGAGGACAGGGGGCGATGGTTATGGCTACACCTTC. The encoded protein is CASSPRTGGDGYGYTF.

V gene TRBV16 combines with J gene TRBJ1-3; D remains unclear. Germline lookup yields CDR1 KGHSY and CDR2 FQNENV. Trimming took 0 bases from V and 3 from J, leaving 6 bases between them. The CDR3 totals 14 residues. CDR3: CASSQSGGGNTIYF. CDR3 sequence (DNA): TGTGCCAGCAGCCAATCGGGAGGTGGAAACACCATATATTTT.

The chain is built from TRBV4-1 and TRBJ2-2; TRBD2 aligns across 14 bases. Germline CDR1 is MGHRA and CDR2 is YSYEKL. Losses at the gene ends were 1 base for V and 5 bases for J; bases not matched to a gene: 6. CDR3 size: 18 residues. CDR3 residues: CASSQGGLAGVGTGELFF. Here the CDR3 DNA reads TGCGCCAGCAGCCAAGGGGGACTAGCGGGAGTAGGAACCGGGGAGCTGTTTTTT.

This chain uses TRBV10-3 with TRBJ2-1; 9 bases map to TRBD1. The V segment lost 6 bases and the J segment 8 bases; nucleotides outside the gene matches: 11. The CDR3 is made up of 15 amino acids. Germline values: CDR1 ENHRY, CDR2 SYGVKD. CDR3 coding DNA: TGTGCCATCAGCGCCGGGACAGGGATATTATATGAGCAGTTCTTC. Its translation: CAISAGTGILYEQFF.

This clone was detected once. The rearrangement links TRBV7-3 to TRBJ2-3; D perhaps matches TRBD2 (6 bases). The CDR3 extends over 15 amino acids. V lost 2 bases and J 1 base, leaving 10 bases between the germline ends. The germline gives CDR1 SGHTA, CDR2 FQGTGA. In DNA form, the CDR3 reads TGTGCCAGCAGCTTATTGGGGGGTGGCACAGATACGCAGTATTTT. Translation: CASSLLGGGTDTQYF.

This chain's CDR3 is CASSNLAGASYEQYF. The CDR3 DNA follows: TGCGCCAGCAGCAATCTAGCGGGGGCCTCCTACGAGCAGTACTTC. This sequence joins TRBV5-1 and TRBJ2-7; 10 positions match TRBD2. Trimming removed 4 bases from V and 0 bases from J; junction bases left unmatched: 4. In germline, CDR1 is SGHRS, CDR2 YFSETQ. The CDR3 has 15 residues.

J is TRBJ1-1 and V is TRBV27, with 10 bases fitting TRBD1. Trimming took 5 bases from V and 7 from J; bases not matched to a gene: 10. Per the germline V gene, CDR1 is MNHEY and CDR2 is SMNVEV (reference sequence). The CDR3 covers 15 residues. The CDR3 DNA reads TGTGCCAGCAGTCCCCCGGACAGGGGGTATAGTGAAGCTTTCTTT. It specifies CASSPPDRGYSEAFF.

The V and J genes are TRBV18 and TRBJ2-7; 13 bases are a match to TRBD2. After removal of 3 bases from V and 6 bases from J, the junction contained 5 bases not matched to a gene. Germline assignment: CDR1 KGHSH and CDR2 LQKENI. The CDR3 is 15 residues long. The CDR3 nucleotides are TGTGCCAGCTCACCCACTAGCGGGAGGGGTGGCGAGCAGTACTTC. Residues: CASSPTSGRGGEQYF.

V gene TRBV28 combines with J gene TRBJ1-3; 7 bases line up with TRBD1. There are 16 residues in the CDR3. Germline assignment: CDR1 MDHEN and CDR2 SYDVKM. V dropped 3 bases and J dropped 7; count of bases not matched to a gene: 12. CDR3 amino acids: CASSFARRGIGNTIYF. The CDR3 DNA follows: TGTGCCAGCAGTTTCGCCCGCAGGGGGATTGGGAACACCATATATTTT.

This clone occurred a few times. The gene calls are TRBV19 and TRBJ1-2; possible D gene TRBD1, 5 bases. V was clipped by 5 bases and J by 2 bases, with 9 bases between them. Germline loops: CDR1 LNHDA, CDR2 SQIVND (reference sequence). The CDR3 spans 13 residues. The DNA for the CDR3 is TGTGCCAGTAGTGGGGCGGCGAACTATGGCTACACCTTC. Translated: CASSGAANYGYTF.

The V and J genes are TRBV7-2 and TRBJ1-5; the D gene is possibly TRBD1 (6 bases). Trimming pared 5 bases from V and 2 bases from J, leaving 13 bases between. This CDR3 has 15 amino acids. The germline gives CDR1 SGHTA, CDR2 FQGNSA. Here the CDR3 reads CASSRDTGRNQPQHF. The CDR3 coding sequence is TGTGCCAGCAGCAGGGACACGGGGCGCAATCAGCCCCAGCATTTT.

This clone was counted between two and nine times. The V call is TRBV29-1, the J call TRBJ1-1; TRBD1 is a possible D gene (6 bases). V was clipped by 4 bases and J by 4 bases, with 13 bases between them. This CDR3 comprises 13 residues. The V gene's germline CDR1 is SQVTM and CDR2 ANQGSEA. CDR3 in amino acids: CSVARGGATEAFF. The CDR3 bases are TGCAGCGTTGCGAGGGGGGGGGCCACTGAAGCTTTCTTT.

This chain connects TRBV18 to TRBJ2-7, with 8 bases identical to TRBD1. CDR3 size: 14 residues. Unmatched junction bases numbered 3, after V lost 3 bases and J lost 2 bases. Germline V gives CDR1 KGHSH, CDR2 LQKENI. The CDR3 sequence is CASSPGQEAYEQYF. The CDR3 region has the DNA TGTGCCAGCTCACCGGGACAGGAGGCCTACGAGCAGTACTTC. Combining the CDR3 with reference TRBV18 and TRBJ2-7 gives the whole variable domain NAGVMQNPRHLVRRRGQEARLRCSPMKGHSHVYWYRQLPEEGLKFMVYLQKENIIDESGMPKERFSAEFPKEGPSILRIQQVVRGDSAAYFCASSPGQEAYEQYFGPGTRLTVT.

The chain recombines TRBV10-3 with TRBJ2-1; TRBD2 matches 14 bases. Germline loops: CDR1 ENHRY, CDR2 SYGVKD. The CDR3 is made up of 15 amino acids. V shed 5 bases and J 6 bases; nucleotides not matched to a gene: 3. The CDR3 loop reads CAISSGTSGSNEQFF. The DNA for the CDR3 is TGTGCCATCAGTTCCGGGACTAGCGGGAGCAATGAGCAGTTCTTC.

The chain uses TRBV18 and TRBJ2-1; TRBD1 matches at 12 bases. The CDR3 totals 17 residues. The trim removed 0 bases at V and 7 bases at J, leaving 7 bases unmatched. Germline assignment: CDR1 KGHSH and CDR2 LQKENI. The CDR3 bases are TGTGCCAGCTCACCACCGGGACAGGGGGCGCTCAGGAATGAGCAGTTCTTC. It codes for CASSPPGQGALRNEQFF.

The chain employs TRBV29-1 and TRBJ2-1; 7 nucleotides agree with TRBD2. V shed 3 bases, J shed 0 bases, and the junction held 8 bases outside the gene matches. The CDR3 covers 16 residues. Germline V lookup: CDR1 SQVTM, CDR2 ANQGSEA. The CDR3 DNA is TGCAGCGTTGACGTGAATAGGGACTACTCCTACAATGAGCAGTTCTTC. This translates into CSVDVNRDYSYNEQFF.

This chain joins TRBV7-2 and TRBJ1-1; 9 bases map to TRBD1. The CDR3 is 14 residues long. Germline CDR1 SGHTA, CDR2 FQGNSA. Trimming took 3 bases from V and 4 from J; bases not matched to a gene: 3. The CDR3: CASSFDRGTTEAFF. CDR3 coding DNA: TGTGCCAGCAGCTTCGACAGGGGGACCACTGAAGCTTTCTTT.

The V call is TRBV9, the J call TRBJ2-6, with 8 bases matching TRBD1. In germline, CDR1 is SGDLS, CDR2 YYNGEE. CDR3 length: 19 residues. V shed 3 bases, J shed 0 bases, and the junction held 11 bases outside the gene matches. CDR3 loop: CASSDLMGQAASGANVLTF. The CDR3 DNA is TGTGCCAGCAGCGACCTCATGGGACAGGCAGCCTCTGGGGCCAACGTCCTGACTTTC.

The genes are TRBV6-4 and TRBJ1-5; maybe TRBD1 (6 bases). The CDR3 covers 14 residues. CDR1 and CDR2 from the germline V gene are MRHNA and SNTAGT. V was pared by 6 bases and J by 3 bases, with 12 bases between. This chain's CDR3 is CASRGTFPNQPQHF. CDR3 nucleotide sequence: TGTGCCAGCAGGGGGACATTCCCCAATCAGCCCCAGCATTTT.